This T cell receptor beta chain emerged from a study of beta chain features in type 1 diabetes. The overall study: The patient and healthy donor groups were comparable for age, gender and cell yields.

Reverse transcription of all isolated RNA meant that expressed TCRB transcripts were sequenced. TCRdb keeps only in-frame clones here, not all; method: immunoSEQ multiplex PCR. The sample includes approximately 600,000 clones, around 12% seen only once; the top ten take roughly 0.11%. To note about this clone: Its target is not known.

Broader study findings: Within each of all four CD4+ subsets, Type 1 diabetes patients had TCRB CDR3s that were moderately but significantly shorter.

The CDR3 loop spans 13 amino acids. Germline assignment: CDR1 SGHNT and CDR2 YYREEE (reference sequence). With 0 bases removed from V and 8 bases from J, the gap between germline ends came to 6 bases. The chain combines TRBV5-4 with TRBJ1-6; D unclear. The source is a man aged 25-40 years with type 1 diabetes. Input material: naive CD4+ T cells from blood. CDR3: CASSLAEHSPLHF. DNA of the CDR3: TGTGCCAGCAGCTTGGCGGAACATTCACCCCTCCACTTT.